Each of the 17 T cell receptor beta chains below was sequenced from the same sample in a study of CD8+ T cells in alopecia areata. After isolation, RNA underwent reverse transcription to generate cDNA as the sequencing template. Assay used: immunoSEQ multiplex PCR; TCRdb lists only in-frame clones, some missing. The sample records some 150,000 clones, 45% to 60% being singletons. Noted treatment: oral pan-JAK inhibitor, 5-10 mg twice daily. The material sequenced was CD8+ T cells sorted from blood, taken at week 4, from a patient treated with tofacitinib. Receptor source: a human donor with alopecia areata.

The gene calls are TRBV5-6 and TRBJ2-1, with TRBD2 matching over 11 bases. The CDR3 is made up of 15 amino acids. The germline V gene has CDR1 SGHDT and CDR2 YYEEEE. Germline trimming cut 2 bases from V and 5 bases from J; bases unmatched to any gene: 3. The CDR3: CASSFVTSGDNEQFF. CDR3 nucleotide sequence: TGTGCCAGCAGCTTTGTGACTAGCGGGGACAATGAGCAGTTCTTC.

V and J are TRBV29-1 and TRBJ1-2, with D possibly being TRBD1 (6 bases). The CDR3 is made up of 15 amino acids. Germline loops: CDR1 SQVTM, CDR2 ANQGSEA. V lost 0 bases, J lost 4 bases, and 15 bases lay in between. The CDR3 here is CSVEDGRGWGYGYTF. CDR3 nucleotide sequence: TGCAGCGTTGAAGATGGAAGGGGGTGGGGCTATGGCTACACCTTC.

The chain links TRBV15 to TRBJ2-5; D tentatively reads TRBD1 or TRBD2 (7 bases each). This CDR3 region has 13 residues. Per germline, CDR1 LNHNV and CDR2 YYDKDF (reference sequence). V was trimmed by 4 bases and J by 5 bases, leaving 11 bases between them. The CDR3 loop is CATSTQGGETQYF. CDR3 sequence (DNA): TGTGCCACCAGCACCCAGGGGGGGGAGACCCAGTACTTC.

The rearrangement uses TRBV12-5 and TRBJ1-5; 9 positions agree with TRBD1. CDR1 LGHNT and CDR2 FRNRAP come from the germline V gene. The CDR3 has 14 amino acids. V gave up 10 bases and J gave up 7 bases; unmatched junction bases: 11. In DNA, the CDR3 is TGTGCTACACAACCGGGACAGGGTGTACAGCCCCAGCATTTT. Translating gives CATQPGQGVQPQHF.

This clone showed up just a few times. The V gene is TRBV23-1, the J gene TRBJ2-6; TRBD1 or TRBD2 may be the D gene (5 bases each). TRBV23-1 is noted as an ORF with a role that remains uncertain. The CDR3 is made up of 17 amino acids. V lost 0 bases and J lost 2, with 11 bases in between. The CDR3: CASSQSSRGPGANVLTF. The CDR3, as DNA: TGCGCCAGCAGTCAATCATCCCGGGGCCCTGGGGCCAACGTCCTGACTTTC.

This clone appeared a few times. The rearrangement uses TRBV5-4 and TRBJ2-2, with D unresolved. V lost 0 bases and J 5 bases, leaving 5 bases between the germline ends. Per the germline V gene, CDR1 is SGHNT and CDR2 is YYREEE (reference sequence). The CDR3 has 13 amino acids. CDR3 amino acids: CASSLGRTGELFF. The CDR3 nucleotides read TGTGCCAGCAGCTTGGGACGGACCGGGGAGCTGTTTTTT.

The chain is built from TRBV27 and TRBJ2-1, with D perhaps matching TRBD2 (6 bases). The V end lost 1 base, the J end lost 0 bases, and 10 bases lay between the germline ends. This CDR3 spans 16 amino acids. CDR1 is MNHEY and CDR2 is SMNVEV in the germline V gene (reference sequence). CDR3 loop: CASSLFAGSSYNEQFF. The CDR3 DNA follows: TGTGCCAGCAGTTTATTTGCGGGGAGCTCCTACAATGAGCAGTTCTTC.

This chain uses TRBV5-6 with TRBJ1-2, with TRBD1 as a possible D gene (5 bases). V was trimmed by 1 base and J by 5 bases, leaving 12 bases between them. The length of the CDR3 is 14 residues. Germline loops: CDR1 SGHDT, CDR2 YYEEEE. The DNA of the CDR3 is TGTGCCAGCAGCTTGATGGAGGAGGGGTATGGCTACACCTTC. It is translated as CASSLMEEGYGYTF.

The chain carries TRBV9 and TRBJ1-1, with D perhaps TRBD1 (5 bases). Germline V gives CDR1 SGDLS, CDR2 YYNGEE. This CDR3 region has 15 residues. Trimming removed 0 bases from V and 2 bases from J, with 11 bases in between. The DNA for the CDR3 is TGTGCCAGCAGCGTAGACGGGACTCTAAACACTGAAGCTTTCTTT. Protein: CASSVDGTLNTEAFF.

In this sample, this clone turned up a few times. CDR3 sequence: CASSFGAGGNYGYTF. The CDR3 DNA is TGTGCCAGCAGTTTCGGGGCAGGGGGTAACTATGGCTACACCTTC. The chain has TRBV27 and TRBJ1-2, with 7 bases identical to TRBD1. V dropped 3 bases and J dropped 1; count of bases not matched to a gene: 5. This CDR3 spans 15 amino acids. The germline CDR1 and CDR2 sequences are MNHEY and SMNVEV (reference sequence).

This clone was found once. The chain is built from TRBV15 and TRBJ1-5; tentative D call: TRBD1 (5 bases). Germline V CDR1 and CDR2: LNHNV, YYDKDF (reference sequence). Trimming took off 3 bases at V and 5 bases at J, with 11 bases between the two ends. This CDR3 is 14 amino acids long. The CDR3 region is CATSSGQGDQPQHF. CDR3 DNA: TGTGCCACCAGCAGTGGACAAGGAGATCAGCCCCAGCATTTT. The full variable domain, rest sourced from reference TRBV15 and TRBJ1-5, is DAMVIQNPRYQVTQFGKPVTLSCSQTLNHNVMYWYQQKSSQAPKLLFHYYDKDFNNEADTPDNFQSRRPNTSFCFLDIRSPGLGDTAMYLCATSSGQGDQPQHFGDGTRLSIL.

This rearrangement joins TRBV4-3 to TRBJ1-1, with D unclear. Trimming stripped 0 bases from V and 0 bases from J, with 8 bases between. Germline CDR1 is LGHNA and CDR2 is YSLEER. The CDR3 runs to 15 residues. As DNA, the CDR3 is TGCGCCAGCAGCCAAGAAGTCTTCCTGAACACTGAAGCTTTCTTT. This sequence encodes CASSQEVFLNTEAFF.

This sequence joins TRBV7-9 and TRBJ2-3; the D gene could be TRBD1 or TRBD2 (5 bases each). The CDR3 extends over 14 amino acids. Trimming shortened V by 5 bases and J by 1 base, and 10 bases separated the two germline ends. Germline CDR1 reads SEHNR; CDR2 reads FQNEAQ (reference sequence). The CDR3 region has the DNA TGTGCCAGCAGCGTGAGGGGAGGCACAGATACGCAGTATTTT. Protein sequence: CASSVRGGTDTQYF. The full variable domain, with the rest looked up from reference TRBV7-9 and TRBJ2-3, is DTGVSQNPRHKITKRGQNVTFRCDPISEHNRLYWYRQTLGQGPEFLTYFQNEAQLEKSRLLSDRFSAERPKGSFSTLEIQRTEQGDSAMYLCASSVRGGTDTQYFGPGTRLTVL.

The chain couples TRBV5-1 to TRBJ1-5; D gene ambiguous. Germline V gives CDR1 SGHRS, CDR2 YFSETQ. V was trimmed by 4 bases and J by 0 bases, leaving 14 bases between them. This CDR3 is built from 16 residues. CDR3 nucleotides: TGCGCCAGCAGCCCAGGCAGGACCCCTAGCAATCAGCCCCAGCATTTT. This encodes CASSPGRTPSNQPQHF.

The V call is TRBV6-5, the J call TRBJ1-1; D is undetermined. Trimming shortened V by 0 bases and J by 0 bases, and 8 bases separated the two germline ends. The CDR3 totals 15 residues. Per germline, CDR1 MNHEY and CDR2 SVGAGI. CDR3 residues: CASSYSEGLNTEAFF. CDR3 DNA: TGTGCCAGCAGTTACTCTGAGGGCTTGAACACTGAAGCTTTCTTT.

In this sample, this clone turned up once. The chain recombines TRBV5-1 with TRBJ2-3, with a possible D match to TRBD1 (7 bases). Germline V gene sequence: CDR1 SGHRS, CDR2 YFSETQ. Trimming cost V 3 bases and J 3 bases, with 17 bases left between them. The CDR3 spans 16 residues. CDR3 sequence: CASSSMRQGGTDTQYF. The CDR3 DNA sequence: TGCGCCAGCAGCTCAATGAGACAGGGAGGTACAGATACGCAGTATTTT.

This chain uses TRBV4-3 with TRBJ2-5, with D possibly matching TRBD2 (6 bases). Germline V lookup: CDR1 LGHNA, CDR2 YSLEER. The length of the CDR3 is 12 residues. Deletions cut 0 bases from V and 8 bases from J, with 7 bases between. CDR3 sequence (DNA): TGCGCCAGCAGCCAAGACGGGAGTACCCAGTACTTC. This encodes CASSQDGSTQYF.